The subject of this entry is one TCR beta chain. Other DNA sequences in the same sample also yield this CDR3. The V segment lost 3 bases and the J segment 0 bases; nucleotides outside the gene matches: 2. Germline V gives CDR1 LNHDA, CDR2 SQIVND (reference sequence). This CDR3 contains 15 residues. Adults of Caucasian background living in Nashville, Tennessee made up all donors. Researchers partitioned CD4+ cells into CD45RA+ naive and CD45RA-negative memory subsets. The source of the sample is a study of shared clonotypes between healthy human individuals. For the study at large: Each donor contributed plates that comprised three CD4 naive, three CD4 memory, two CD8 naive and one CD8 memory.

In the source study's methods: Sequence data from immunoSEQ were junction-only and lacked quality scores; consequently, filtering differed. Here immunoSEQ multiplex PCR was the method, and the copy in TCRdb shows in-frame clones only, minus some. D and trimming come from the DNA, and the V and J calls and clone size come from that table. The sample consists of under 600,000 clones, almost 97% of them appearing once. The J gene is TRBJ2-3, the V gene TRBV19, with TRBD1 identical over 8 bases. Sequencing was performed on naive CD4+ T cells sorted from blood. The subset was: CD45RA+ positively selected. This sequence was found in a woman aged 30 to 39 in good health. The CDR3 DNA follows: TGTGCCAGTAGTATCGACAGGGGAAGCACAGATACGCAGTATTTT. Its translation: CASSIDRGSTDTQYF. Using reference TRBV19 and TRBJ2-3 for the parts outside the CDR3, the full variable domain is DGGITQSPKYLFRKEGQNVTLSCEQNLNHDAMYWYRQDPGQGLRLIYYSQIVNDFQKGDIAEGYSVSREKKESFPLTVTSAQKNPTAFYLCASSIDRGSTDTQYFGPGTRLTVL.